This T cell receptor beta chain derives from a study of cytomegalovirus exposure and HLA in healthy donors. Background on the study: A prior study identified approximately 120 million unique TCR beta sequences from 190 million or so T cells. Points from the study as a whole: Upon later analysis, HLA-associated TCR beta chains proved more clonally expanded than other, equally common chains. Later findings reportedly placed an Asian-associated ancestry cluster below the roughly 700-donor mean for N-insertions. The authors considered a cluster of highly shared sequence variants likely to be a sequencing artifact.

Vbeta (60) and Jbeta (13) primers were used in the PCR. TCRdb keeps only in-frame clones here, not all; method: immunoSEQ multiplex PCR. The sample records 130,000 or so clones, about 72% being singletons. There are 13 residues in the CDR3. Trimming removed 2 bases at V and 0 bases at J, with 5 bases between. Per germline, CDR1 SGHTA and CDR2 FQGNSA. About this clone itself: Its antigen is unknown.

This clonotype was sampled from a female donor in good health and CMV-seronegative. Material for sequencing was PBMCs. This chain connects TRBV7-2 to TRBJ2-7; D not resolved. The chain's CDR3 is CASSLSHSYEQYF. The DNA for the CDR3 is TGTGCCAGCAGCTTATCCCACTCCTACGAGCAGTACTTC.